These 17 T cell receptor beta chains were sequenced from one sample in a study of CD8 T cells in Susac syndrome. When the RNA was reverse transcribed, random hexamers were used with an input of roughly 0.5 to 1 ug. Each CDR3 protein gets one entry after TCRdb re-called the immunoSEQ multiplex PCR reads with MiXCR. The profile shows approximately 200,000 distinct CDR3 sequences, approximately 94% of them singletons. Specimen: CD4+ T cells from PBMCs. These receptors all stem from a human donor with multiple sclerosis.

The chain is built from TRBV30 and TRBJ2-7, with a tentative D call TRBD2 (6 bases). This CDR3 contains 13 residues. V gave up 2 bases and J gave up 6 bases, with 14 bases separating them. Germline loops: CDR1 GTSNPN, CDR2 SVGIG (reference sequence). The CDR3 region has the DNA TGTGCCTGGAGTAGGGGAGTAGCGGTCGAGCAGTACTTC. It yields the protein CAWSRGVAVEQYF.

The V gene is TRBV4-1, the J gene TRBJ1-1; TRBD1 aligns across 8 bases. Germline assignment: CDR1 MGHRA and CDR2 YSYEKL. Trimming at V came to 4 bases and at J to 1 base, leaving 5 bases not matched to a gene. The CDR3 has 15 residues. The CDR3 coding sequence is TGCGCCAGCAGCCCCATAGGACAGGGGAACACTGAAGCTTTCTTT. It yields the protein CASSPIGQGNTEAFF.

V usage is TRBV5-4 and J usage is TRBJ2-4, with a weak D call TRBD2 (5 bases). CDR3 length: 16 residues. Looked up from germline, CDR1 is SGHNT and CDR2 is YYREEE (reference sequence). V lost 4 bases to trimming and J lost 1 base, with 15 bases between them. The CDR3 bases are TGTGCCAGCAGCCTGGGCTCGAGGGTTGCCAAAAACATTCAGTACTTC. It translates to CASSLGSRVAKNIQYF.

This clonotype has just one count. The chain uses TRBV25-1 and TRBJ1-1; no clear D. Deletions cut 6 bases from V and 0 bases from J, with 5 bases between. CDR3 size: 12 residues. In germline, CDR1 is MGHDK, CDR2 SYGVNS. The CDR3 loop reads CASRGVNTEAFF. As DNA, the CDR3 is TGTGCCAGCAGGGGAGTGAACACTGAAGCTTTCTTT.

The rearrangement joins TRBV15 to TRBJ1-3; D gene ambiguous. The CDR3 has 15 amino acids. Germline CDR1 and CDR2: LNHNV and YYDKDF (reference sequence). The germline V and J ends were trimmed by 2 bases and 1 base, with 9 bases remaining between them. CDR3: CATSRTPGSGNTIYF. For the CDR3, the DNA is TGTGCCACCAGCAGAACCCCGGGATCTGGAAACACCATATATTTT. The complete variable domain, with remaining parts taken from reference TRBV15 and TRBJ1-3, reads DAMVIQNPRYQVTQFGKPVTLSCSQTLNHNVMYWYQQKSSQAPKLLFHYYDKDFNNEADTPDNFQSRRPNTSFCFLDIRSPGLGDTAMYLCATSRTPGSGNTIYFGEGSWLTVV.

V gene TRBV19 combines with J gene TRBJ2-2; D gene ambiguous. The germline V gene encodes CDR1 LNHDA and CDR2 SQIVND (reference sequence). V gave up 7 bases and J gave up 8 bases, with 14 bases separating them. This CDR3 region has 13 residues. CDR3 nucleotide sequence: TGTGCCAGTATCGGGTTGCGGAGTGGGGAGCTGTTTTTT. Amino acid sequence: CASIGLRSGELFF.

The chain employs TRBV29-1 and TRBJ2-2; no reliable D call. Between the trimmed V and J ends, which lost 4 bases and 2 bases, there was a span of 2 bases. This CDR3 has 11 amino acids. CDR1 and CDR2 from the germline V gene are SQVTM and ANQGSEA. This chain's CDR3 is CSVGNTGELFF. CDR3 DNA: TGCAGCGTTGGAAACACCGGGGAGCTGTTTTTT.

This chain joins TRBV3-1 and TRBJ2-3, with TRBD1 identical over 7 bases. CDR1 and CDR2 from the germline V gene are LGHDT and YNNKEL (reference sequence). After removal of 0 bases from V and 3 bases from J, the junction contained 9 bases not matched to a gene. The CDR3 totals 17 residues. The CDR3 reads CASSQDRGRGETDTQYF. The DNA of the CDR3 is TGTGCCAGCAGCCAAGACAGGGGGAGAGGAGAGACAGATACGCAGTATTTT.

This rearrangement joins TRBV5-1 to TRBJ1-2, with TRBD1 identical over 8 bases. The CDR3 is 13 residues long. CDR1 is SGHRS and CDR2 is YFSETQ in the germline V gene. Losses at the gene ends were 4 bases for V and 6 bases for J; bases not matched to a gene: 5. The CDR3 is CASSLQGVNGYTF. The CDR3 bases are TGCGCCAGCAGCCTACAGGGGGTAAATGGCTACACCTTC.

J is TRBJ1-2 and V is TRBV10-3; the match to TRBD1 covers 7 bases. The CDR3 runs to 15 residues. V was clipped by 3 bases and J by 7 bases; unmatched bases: 11. Germline V gene lookup returns CDR1 ENHRY and CDR2 SYGVKD. The CDR3 protein is CAISDPTGTGFGYTF. The CDR3 DNA reads TGTGCCATCAGTGACCCGACAGGGACTGGCTTTGGCTACACCTTC.

This sequence joins TRBV28 and TRBJ2-3, with a weak D call TRBD1 (6 bases). Germline V gene lookup returns CDR1 MDHEN and CDR2 SYDVKM. Trimming took off 6 bases at V and 4 bases at J, with 11 bases between the two ends. This CDR3 is 13 amino acids long. This CDR3 reads CASREDSPDTQYF. DNA for the CDR3: TGTGCCAGCAGAGAGGACAGTCCAGATACGCAGTATTTT.

This chain uses TRBV5-1 with TRBJ2-7, with D unclear. Deletions cut 0 bases from V and 0 bases from J, with 13 bases between. Germline CDR1 is SGHRS and CDR2 is YFSETQ. The CDR3 totals 16 residues. CDR3 coding DNA: TGCGCCAGCAGCTTGGCCGTGGCGCGCTTCTCCTACGAGCAGTACTTC. Residues: CASSLAVARFSYEQYF.

The chain links TRBV7-2 to TRBJ2-1, with D possibly matching TRBD1 (6 bases). CDR3 length equals 15 residues. V was shortened by 3 bases and J by 5 bases, with 14 bases between the two germline ends. CDR1 is SGHTA, CDR2 FQGNSA, per germline. In DNA form, the CDR3 reads TGTGCCAGCAGCTTTTCGGCAGGGGTGGACAATGAGCAGTTCTTC. Residues: CASSFSAGVDNEQFF.

The V gene is TRBV7-9, the J gene TRBJ2-5; unclear D gene. Per germline, CDR1 SEHNR and CDR2 FQNEAQ (reference sequence). V lost 5 bases and J 5 bases, leaving 9 bases between the germline ends. This CDR3 comprises 12 residues. In DNA, the CDR3 is TGTGCCAGCAGCCGAATCCCGGAGACCCAGTACTTC. It codes for CASSRIPETQYF.

This clonotype has a single count. The V gene is TRBV3-1, the J gene TRBJ2-5; no clear D. Trimming cost V 0 bases and J 3 bases, with 2 bases left between them. CDR1 and CDR2 from the germline V gene are LGHDT and YNNKEL (reference sequence). The CDR3 covers 12 residues. The CDR3 loop reads CASSQDEETQYF. The CDR3 coding sequence is TGTGCCAGCAGCCAAGATGAAGAGACCCAGTACTTC.

This rearrangement joins TRBV20-1 to TRBJ2-1; 8 nucleotides align to TRBD2. CDR3 size: 17 residues. The trim removed 6 bases at V and 5 bases at J, leaving 18 bases unmatched. CDR1 is DFQATT and CDR2 is SNEGSKA in the germline V gene (reference sequence). In nucleotides, the CDR3 is TGCAGTGCCCCGTCCGATTTGGGGCTAGCGGGTAACAATGAGCAGTTCTTC. This sequence encodes CSAPSDLGLAGNNEQFF.

This clonotype occurred a few times. The V gene is TRBV6-5, the J gene TRBJ1-1, with 7 bases that match TRBD1. In germline, CDR1 is MNHEY, CDR2 SVGAGI. This CDR3 is 13 amino acids long. After removal of 4 bases from V and 3 bases from J, the junction contained 2 bases not matched to a gene. The CDR3 sequence: CASSSQGDTEAFF. In nucleotides, the CDR3 is TGTGCCAGCAGTTCGCAGGGGGACACTGAAGCTTTCTTT.